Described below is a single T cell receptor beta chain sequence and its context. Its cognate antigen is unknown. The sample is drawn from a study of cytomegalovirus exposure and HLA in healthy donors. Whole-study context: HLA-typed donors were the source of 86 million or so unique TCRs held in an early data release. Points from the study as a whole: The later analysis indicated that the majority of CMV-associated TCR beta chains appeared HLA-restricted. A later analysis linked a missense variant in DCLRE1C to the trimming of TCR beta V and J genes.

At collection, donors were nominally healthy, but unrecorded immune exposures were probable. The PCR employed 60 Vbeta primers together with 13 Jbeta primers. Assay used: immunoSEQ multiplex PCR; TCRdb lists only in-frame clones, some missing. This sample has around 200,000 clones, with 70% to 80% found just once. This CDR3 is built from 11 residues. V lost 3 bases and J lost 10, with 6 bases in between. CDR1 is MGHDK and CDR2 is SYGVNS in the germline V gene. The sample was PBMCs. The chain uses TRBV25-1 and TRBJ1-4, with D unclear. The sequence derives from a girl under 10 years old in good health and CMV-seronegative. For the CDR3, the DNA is TGTGCCAGCAGTGAGTCAGGAAAACTGTTTTTT. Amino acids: CASSESGKLFF.